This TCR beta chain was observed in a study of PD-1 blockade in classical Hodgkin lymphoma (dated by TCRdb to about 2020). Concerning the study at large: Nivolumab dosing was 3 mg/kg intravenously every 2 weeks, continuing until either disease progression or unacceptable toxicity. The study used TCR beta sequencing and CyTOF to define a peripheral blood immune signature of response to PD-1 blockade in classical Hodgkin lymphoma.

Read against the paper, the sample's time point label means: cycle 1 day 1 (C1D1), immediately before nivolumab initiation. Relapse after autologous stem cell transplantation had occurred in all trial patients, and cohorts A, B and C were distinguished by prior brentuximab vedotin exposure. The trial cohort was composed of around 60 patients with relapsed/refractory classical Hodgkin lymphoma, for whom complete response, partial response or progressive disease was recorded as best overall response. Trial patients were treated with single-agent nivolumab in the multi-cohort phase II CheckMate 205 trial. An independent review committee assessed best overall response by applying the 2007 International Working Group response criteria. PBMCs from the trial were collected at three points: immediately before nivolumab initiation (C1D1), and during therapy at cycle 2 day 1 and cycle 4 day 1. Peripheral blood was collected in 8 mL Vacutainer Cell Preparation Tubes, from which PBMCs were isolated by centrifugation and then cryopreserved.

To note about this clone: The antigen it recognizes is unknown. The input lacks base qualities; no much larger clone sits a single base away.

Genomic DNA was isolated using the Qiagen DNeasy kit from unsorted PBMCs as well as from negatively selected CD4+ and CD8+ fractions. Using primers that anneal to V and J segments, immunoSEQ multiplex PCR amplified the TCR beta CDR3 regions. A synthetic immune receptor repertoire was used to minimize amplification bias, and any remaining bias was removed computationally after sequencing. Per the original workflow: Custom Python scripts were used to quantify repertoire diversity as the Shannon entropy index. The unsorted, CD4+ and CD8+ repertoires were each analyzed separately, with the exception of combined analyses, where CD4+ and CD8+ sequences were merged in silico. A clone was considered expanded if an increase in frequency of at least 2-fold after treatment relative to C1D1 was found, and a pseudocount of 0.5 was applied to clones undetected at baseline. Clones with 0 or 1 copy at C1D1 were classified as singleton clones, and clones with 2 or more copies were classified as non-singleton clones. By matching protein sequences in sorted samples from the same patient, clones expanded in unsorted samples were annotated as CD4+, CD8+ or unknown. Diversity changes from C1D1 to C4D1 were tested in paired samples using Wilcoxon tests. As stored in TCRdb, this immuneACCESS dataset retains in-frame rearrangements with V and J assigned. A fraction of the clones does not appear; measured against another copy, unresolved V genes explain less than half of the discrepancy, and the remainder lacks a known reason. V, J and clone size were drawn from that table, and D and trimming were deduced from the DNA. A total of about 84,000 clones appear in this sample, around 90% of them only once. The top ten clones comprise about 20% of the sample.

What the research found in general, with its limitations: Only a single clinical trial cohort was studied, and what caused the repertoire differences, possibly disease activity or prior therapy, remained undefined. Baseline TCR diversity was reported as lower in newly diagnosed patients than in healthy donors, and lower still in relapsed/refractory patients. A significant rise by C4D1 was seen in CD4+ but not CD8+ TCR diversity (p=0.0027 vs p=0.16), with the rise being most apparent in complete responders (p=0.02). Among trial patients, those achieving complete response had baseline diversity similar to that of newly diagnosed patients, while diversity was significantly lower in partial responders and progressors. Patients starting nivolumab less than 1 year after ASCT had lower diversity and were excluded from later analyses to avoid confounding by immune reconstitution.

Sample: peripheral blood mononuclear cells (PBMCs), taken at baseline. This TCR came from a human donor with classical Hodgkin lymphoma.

The CDR3 protein sequence reads: CASSQAGTPRSNEKLFF. The DNA is TGCGCCAGCAGCCAAGCTGGGACTCCCAGGTCTAATGAAAAACTGTTTTTT. The rearranged segments are TRBV4-3 and TRBJ1-4, with a tentative D gene TRBD1 over 5 matching bases. The CDR3 measures 17 amino acids from cysteine to phenylalanine. Only the CDR3 part of the read is kept: 51 bases, read in frame from the first base. Trimming takes 1 base from V and 3 bases from J, and the germline ends sit 15 bases apart. Looking up the germline V gene yields CDR1 LGHNA and CDR2 YSLEER.